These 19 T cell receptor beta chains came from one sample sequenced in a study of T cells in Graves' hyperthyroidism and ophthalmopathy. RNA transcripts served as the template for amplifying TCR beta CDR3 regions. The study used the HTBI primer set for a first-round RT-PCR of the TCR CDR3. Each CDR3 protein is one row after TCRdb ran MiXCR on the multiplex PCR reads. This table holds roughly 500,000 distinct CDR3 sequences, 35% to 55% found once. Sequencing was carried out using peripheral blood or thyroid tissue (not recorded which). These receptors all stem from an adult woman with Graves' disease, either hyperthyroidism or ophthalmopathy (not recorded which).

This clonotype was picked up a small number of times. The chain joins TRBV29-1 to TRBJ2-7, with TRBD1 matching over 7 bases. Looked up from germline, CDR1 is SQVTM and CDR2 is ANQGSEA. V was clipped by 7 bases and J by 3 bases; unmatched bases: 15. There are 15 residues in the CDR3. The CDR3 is CSAKQGLIAGYEQYF. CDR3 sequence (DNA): TGCAGCGCCAAACAGGGGCTCATTGCTGGCTACGAGCAGTACTTC.

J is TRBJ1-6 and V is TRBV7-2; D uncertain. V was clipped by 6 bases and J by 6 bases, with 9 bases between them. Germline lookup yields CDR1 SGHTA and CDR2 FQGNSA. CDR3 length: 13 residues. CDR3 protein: CASSPSGNSPLHF. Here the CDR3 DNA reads TGTGCCAGCAGTCCGAGCGGTAATTCACCCCTCCACTTT.

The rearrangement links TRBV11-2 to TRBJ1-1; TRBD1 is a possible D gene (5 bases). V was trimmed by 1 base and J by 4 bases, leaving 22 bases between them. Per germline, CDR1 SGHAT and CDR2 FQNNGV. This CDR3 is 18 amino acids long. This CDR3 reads CASSLVKSWGTGRTEAFF. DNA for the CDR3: TGTGCCAGCAGCTTAGTTAAGTCGTGGGGGACCGGTCGCACTGAAGCTTTCTTT.

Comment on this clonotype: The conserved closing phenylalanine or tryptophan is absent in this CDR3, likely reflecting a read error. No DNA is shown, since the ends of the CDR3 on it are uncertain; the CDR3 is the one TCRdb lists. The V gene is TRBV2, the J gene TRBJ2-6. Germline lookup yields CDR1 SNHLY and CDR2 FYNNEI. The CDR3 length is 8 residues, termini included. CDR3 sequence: CASSYLNT.

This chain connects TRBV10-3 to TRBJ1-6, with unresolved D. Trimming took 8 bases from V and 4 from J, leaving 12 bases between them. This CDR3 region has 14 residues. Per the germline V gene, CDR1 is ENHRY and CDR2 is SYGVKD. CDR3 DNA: TGTGCCATCTCGTCGGACGGATATAATTCACCCCTCCACTTT. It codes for CAISSDGYNSPLHF.

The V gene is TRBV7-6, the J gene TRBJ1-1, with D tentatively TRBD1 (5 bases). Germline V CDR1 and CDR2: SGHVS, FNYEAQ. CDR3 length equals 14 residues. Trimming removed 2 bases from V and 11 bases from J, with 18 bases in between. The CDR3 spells CASSLRRGGELAFF. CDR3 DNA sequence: TGTGCCAGCAGCTTAAGACGAGGAGGGGAGCTTGCTTTCTTT.

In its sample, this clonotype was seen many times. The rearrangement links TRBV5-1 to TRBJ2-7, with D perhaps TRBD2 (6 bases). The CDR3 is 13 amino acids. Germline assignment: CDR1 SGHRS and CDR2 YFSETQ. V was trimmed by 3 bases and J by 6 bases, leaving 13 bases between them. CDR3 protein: CASSYGGESEQYF. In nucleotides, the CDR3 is TGCGCCAGCAGCTATGGCGGGGAGAGCGAGCAGTACTTC. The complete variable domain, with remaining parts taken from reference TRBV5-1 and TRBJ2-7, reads KAGVTQTPRYLIKTRGQQVTLSCSPISGHRSVSWYQQTPGQGLQFLFEYFSETQRNKGNFPGRFSGRQFSNSRSEMNVSTLELGDSALYLCASSYGGESEQYFGPGTRLTVT.

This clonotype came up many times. The CDR3, as DNA: TGCGCCAGCAGCGATAACACAGGGAAAGCGAACACCGGGGAGCTGTTTTTT. Residues: CASSDNTGKANTGELFF. V and J are TRBV5-1 and TRBJ2-2, with a possible D match to TRBD1 (6 bases). The V end lost 4 bases, the J end lost 0 bases, and 16 bases lay between the germline ends. Looked up from germline, CDR1 is SGHRS and CDR2 is YFSETQ. This CDR3 has 17 residues.

The CDR3 nucleotides are TGTGCCAGCAGACGGGTCGGGGACACTGAAGCTTTCTTT. It codes for CASRRVGDTEAFF. The V and J genes are TRBV2 and TRBJ1-1, with unresolved D. This CDR3 has 13 residues. Trimming removed 6 bases at V and 3 bases at J, with 11 bases between. From germline, CDR1 is SNHLY and CDR2 FYNNEI. Full variable domain (missing parts from reference TRBV2 and TRBJ1-1): EPEVTQTPSHQVTQMGQEVILRCVPISNHLYFYWYRQILGQKVEFLVSFYNNEISEKSEIFDDQFSVERPDGSNFTLKIRSTKLEDSAMYFCASRRVGDTEAFFGQGTRLTVV.

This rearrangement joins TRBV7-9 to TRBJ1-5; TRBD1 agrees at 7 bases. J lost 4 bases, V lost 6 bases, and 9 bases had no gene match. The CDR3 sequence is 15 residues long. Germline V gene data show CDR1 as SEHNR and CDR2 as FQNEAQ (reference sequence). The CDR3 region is CASSPQTGSNQPQHF. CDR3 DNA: TGTGCCAGCAGTCCCCAGACAGGGTCTAATCAGCCCCAGCATTTT.

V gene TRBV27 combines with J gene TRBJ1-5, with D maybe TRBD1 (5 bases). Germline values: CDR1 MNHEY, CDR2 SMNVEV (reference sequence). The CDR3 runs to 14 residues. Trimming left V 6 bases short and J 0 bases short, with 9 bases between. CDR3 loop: CASRQANSNQPQHF. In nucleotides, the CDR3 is TGTGCCAGCAGACAGGCGAATAGCAATCAGCCCCAGCATTTT.

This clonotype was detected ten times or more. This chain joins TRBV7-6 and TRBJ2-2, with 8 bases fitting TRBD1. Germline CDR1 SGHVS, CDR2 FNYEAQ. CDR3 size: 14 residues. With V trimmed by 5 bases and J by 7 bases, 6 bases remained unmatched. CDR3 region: CASSGQGENGELFF. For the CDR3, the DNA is TGTGCCAGCAGCGGACAGGGAGAGAACGGGGAGCTGTTTTTT.

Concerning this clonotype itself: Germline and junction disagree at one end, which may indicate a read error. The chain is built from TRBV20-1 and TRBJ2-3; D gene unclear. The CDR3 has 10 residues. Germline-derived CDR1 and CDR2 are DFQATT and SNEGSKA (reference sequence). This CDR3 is CSASVDTRYF. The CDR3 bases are TGCAGTGCTAGTGTTGATACGCGGTATTTT.

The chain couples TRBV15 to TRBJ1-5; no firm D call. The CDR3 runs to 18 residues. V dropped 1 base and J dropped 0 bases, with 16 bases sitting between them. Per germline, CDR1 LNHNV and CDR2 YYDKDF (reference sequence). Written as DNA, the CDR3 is TGTGCCACCAGCAGAGTTCCGGGTCGGACTTATAGCAATCAGCCCCAGCATTTT. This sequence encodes CATSRVPGRTYSNQPQHF.

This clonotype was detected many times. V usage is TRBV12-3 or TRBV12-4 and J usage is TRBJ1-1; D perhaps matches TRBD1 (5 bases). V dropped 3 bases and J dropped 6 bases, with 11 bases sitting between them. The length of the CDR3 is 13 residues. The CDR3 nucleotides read TGTGCCAGCAGTTTTTCTCAGGGTTCTGAAGCTTTCTTT. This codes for CASSFSQGSEAFF.

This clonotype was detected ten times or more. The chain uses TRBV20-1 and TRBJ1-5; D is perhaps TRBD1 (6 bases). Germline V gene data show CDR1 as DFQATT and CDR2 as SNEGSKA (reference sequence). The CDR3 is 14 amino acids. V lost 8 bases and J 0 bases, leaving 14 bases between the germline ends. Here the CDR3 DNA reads TGCAGTCTCCCAGGGGAATATAGCAATCAGCCCCAGCATTTT. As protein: CSLPGEYSNQPQHF.

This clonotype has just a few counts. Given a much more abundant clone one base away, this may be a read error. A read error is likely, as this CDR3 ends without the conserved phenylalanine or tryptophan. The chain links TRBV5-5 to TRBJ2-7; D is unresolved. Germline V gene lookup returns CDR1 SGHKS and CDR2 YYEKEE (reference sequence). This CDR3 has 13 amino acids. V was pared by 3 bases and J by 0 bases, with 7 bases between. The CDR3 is CASSWGFSYEQYL. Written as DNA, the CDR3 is TGTGCCAGCAGCTGGGGATTCTCCTACGAGCAGTACCTC.

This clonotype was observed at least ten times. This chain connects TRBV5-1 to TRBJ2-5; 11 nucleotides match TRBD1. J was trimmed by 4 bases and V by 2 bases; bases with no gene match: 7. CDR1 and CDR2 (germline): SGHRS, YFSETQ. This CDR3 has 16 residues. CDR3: CASSFTGTGGRETQYF. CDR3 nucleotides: TGCGCCAGCAGCTTTACCGGGACAGGGGGTCGAGAGACCCAGTACTTC.

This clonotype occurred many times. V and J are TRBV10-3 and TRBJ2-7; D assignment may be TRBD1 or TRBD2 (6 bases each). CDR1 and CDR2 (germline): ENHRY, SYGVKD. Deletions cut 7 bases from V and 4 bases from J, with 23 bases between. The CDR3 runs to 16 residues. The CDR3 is CAIKGGPGLALYEQYF. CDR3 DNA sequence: TGTGCCATCAAGGGGGGCCCGGGGCTAGCGCTTTACGAGCAGTACTTC.